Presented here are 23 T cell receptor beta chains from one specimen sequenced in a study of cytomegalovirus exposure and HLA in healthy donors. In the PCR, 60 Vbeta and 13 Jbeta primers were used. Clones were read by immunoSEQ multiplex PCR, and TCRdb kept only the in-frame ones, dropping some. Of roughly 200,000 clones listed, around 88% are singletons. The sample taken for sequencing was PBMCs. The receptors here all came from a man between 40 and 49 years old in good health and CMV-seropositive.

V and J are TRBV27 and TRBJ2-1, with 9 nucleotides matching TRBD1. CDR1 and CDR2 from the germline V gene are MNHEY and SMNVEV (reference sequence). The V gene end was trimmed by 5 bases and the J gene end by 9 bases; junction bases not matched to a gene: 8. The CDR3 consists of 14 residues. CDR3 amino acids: CASSPGQGAGEQFF. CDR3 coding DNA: TGTGCCAGCAGTCCGGGACAGGGAGCGGGTGAGCAGTTCTTC.

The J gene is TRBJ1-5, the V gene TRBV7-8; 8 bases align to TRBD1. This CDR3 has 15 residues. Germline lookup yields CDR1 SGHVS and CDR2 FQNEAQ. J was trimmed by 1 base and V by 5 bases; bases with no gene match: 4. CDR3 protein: CASSPDRGSNQPQHF. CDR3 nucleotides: TGTGCCAGCAGCCCCGACAGGGGAAGCAATCAGCCCCAGCATTTT.

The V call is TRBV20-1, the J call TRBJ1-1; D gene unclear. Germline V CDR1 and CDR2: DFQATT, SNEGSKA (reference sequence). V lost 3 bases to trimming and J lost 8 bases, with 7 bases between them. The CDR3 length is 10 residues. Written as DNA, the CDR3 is TGCAGTGCTAGTCGTTCCGAAGCTTTCTTT. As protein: CSASRSEAFF.

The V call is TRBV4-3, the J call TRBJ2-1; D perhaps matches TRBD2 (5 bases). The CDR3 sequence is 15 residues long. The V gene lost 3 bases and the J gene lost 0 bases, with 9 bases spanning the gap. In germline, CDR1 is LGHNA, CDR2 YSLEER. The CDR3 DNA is TGCGCCAGCAGCCAGAGGGAGAGCTCCTACAATGAGCAGTTCTTC. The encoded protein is CASSQRESSYNEQFF.

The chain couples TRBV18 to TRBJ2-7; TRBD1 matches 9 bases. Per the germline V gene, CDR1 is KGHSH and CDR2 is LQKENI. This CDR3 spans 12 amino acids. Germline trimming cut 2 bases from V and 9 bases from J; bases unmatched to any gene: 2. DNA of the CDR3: TGTGCCAGCTCACCAACAGGGGGCGGGCAGTACTTC. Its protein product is CASSPTGGGQYF. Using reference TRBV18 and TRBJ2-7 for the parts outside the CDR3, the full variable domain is NAGVMQNPRHLVRRRGQEARLRCSPMKGHSHVYWYRQLPEEGLKFMVYLQKENIIDESGMPKERFSAEFPKEGPSILRIQQVVRGDSAAYFCASSPTGGGQYFGPGTRLTVT.

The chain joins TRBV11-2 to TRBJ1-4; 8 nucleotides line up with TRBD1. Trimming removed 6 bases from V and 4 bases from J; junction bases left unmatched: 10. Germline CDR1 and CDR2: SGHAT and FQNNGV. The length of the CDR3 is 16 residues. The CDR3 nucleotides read TGTGCCAGCAGTCCGGGGACAGGCGCTCTTAATGAAAAACTGTTTTTT. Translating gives CASSPGTGALNEKLFF.

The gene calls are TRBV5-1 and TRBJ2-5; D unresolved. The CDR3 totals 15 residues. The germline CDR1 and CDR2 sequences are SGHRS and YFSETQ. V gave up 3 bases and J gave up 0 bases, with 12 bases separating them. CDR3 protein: CASSSGVDYQETQYF. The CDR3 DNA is TGCGCCAGCAGCTCCGGAGTGGATTACCAAGAGACCCAGTACTTC.

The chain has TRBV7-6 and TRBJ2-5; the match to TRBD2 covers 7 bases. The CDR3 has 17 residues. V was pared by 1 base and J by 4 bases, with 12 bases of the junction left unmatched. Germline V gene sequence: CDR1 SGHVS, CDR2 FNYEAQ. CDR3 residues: CASSLELARGPGETQYF. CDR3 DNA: TGTGCCAGCAGCTTAGAACTAGCGAGAGGGCCGGGAGAGACCCAGTACTTC.

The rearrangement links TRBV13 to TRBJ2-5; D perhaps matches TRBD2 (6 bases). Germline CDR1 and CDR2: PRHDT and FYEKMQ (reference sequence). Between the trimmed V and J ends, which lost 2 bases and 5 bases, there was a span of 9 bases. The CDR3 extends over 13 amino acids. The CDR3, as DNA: TGTGCCAGCAGCTTAACCGGGGGTGAGACCCAGTACTTC. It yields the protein CASSLTGGETQYF. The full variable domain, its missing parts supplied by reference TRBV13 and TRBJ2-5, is AAGVIQSPRHLIKEKRETATLKCYPIPRHDTVYWYQQGPGQDPQFLISFYEKMQSDKGSIPDRFSAQQFSDYHSELNMSSLELGDSALYFCASSLTGGETQYFGPGTRLLVL.

The CDR3 protein is CASSVEGKGLNTEAFF. The CDR3 DNA follows: TGTGCCAGCAGCGTAGAAGGGAAGGGGCTGAACACTGAAGCTTTCTTT. The chain carries TRBV9 and TRBJ1-1; possibly TRBD1 for D (5 bases). The CDR3 is 16 amino acids. Germline assignment: CDR1 SGDLS and CDR2 YYNGEE. V shed 0 bases and J shed 0 bases, with 12 bases lying between them.

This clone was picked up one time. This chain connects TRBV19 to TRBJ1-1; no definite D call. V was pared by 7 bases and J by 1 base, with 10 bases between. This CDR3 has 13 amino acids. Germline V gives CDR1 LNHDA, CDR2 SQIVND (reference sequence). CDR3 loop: CASTPLGNTEAFF. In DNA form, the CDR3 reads TGTGCCAGTACCCCTCTCGGGAACACTGAAGCTTTCTTT.

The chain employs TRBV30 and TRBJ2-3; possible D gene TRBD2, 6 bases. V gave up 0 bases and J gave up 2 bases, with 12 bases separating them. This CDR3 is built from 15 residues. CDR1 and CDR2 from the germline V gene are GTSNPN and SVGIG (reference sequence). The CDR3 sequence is CAWSVQSGLTDTQYF. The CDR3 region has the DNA TGTGCCTGGAGTGTACAAAGCGGGCTCACAGATACGCAGTATTTT.

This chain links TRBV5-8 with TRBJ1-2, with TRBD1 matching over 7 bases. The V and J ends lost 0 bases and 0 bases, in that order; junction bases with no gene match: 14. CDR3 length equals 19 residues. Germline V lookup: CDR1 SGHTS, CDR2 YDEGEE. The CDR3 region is CASSLDLGQTTLANYGYTF. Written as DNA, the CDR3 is TGTGCCAGCAGCTTGGATCTGGGACAGACGACGTTAGCTAACTATGGCTACACCTTC. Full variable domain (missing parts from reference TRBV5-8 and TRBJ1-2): EAGVTQSPTHLIKTRGQQATLRCSPISGHTSVYWYQQALGLGLQFLLWYDEGEERNRGNFPPRFSGRQFPNYSSELNVNALELEDSALYLCASSLDLGQTTLANYGYTFGSGTRLTVV.

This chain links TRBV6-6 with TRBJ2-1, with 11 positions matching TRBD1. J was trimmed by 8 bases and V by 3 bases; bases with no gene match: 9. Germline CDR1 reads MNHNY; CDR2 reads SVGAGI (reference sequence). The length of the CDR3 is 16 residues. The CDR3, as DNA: TGTGCCAGCAGTTATTCGTCCGGGACAGGGGGTTATGAGCAGTTCTTC. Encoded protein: CASSYSSGTGGYEQFF.

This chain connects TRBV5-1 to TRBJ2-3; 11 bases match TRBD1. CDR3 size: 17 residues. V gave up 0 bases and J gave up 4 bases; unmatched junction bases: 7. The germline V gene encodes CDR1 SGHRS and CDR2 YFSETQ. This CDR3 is CASSLGFGTGGSDTQYF. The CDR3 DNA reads TGCGCCAGCAGCTTGGGGTTCGGGACAGGGGGATCAGATACGCAGTATTTT.

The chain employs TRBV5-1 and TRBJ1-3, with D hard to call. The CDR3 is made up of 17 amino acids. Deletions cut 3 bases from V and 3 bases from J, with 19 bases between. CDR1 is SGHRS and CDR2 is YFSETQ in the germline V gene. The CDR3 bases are TGCGCCAGCAGCTCATTCGGCCGCCCGGGATTTGGAAACACCATATATTTT. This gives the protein CASSSFGRPGFGNTIYF.

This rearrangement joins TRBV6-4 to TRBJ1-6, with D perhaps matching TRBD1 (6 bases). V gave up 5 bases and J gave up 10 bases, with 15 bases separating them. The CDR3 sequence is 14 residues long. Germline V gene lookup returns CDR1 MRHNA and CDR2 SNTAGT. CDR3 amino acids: CASSRGGSRSPLHF. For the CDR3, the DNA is TGTGCCAGCAGTCGAGGGGGTTCCAGGTCACCCCTCCACTTT.

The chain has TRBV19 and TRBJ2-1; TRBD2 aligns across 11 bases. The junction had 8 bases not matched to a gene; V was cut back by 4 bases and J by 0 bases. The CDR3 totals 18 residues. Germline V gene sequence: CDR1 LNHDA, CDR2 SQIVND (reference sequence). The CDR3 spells CASSSGTSGSSSYNEQFF. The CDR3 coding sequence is TGTGCCAGTAGTAGCGGAACTAGCGGGAGTAGCTCCTACAATGAGCAGTTCTTC.

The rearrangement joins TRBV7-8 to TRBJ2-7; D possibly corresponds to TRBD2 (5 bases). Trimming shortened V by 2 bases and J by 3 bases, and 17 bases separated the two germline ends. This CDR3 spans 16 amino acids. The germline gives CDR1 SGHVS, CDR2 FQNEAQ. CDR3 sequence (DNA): TGTGCCAGCAGCTTATCCTCCGGAGGCGTTTTCTACGAGCAGTACTTC. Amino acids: CASSLSSGGVFYEQYF. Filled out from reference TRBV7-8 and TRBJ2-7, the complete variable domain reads GAGVSQSPRYKVAKRGQDVALRCDPISGHVSLFWYQQALGQGPEFLTYFQNEAQLDKSGLPSDRFFAERPEGSVSTLKIQRTQQEDSAVYLCASSLSSGGVFYEQYFGPGTRLTVT.

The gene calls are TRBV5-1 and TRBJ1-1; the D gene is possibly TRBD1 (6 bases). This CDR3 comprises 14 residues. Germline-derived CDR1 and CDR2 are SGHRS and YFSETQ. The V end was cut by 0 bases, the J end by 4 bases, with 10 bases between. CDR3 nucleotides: TGCGCCAGCAGCTTGGAGAACAGGGCCACTGAAGCTTTCTTT. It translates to CASSLENRATEAFF.

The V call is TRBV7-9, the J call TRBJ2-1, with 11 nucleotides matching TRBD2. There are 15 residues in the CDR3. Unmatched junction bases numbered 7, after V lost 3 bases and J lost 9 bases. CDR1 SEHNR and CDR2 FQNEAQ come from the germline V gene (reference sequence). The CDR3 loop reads CASSFGIAGGSEQFF. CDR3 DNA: TGTGCCAGCAGCTTCGGAATAGCGGGAGGGAGTGAGCAGTTCTTC.

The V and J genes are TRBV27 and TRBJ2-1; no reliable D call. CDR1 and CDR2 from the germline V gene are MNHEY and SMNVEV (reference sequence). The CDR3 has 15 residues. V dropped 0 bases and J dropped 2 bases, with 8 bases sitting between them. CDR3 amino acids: CASSLSVAPYNEQFF. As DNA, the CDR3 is TGTGCCAGCAGTTTATCTGTAGCCCCCTACAATGAGCAGTTCTTC.

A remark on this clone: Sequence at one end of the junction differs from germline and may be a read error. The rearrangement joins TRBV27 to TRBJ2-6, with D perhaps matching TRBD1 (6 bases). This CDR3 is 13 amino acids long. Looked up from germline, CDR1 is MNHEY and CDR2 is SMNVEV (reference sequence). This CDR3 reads CASSFSGANGLTF. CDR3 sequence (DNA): TGTGCCAGCAGTTTTTCAGGGGCCAACGGCCTGACTTTC.